This paragraph reports one T cell receptor beta chain. Its antigen is not known. CDR1 SGHNT and CDR2 YENEEA come from the germline V gene. The CDR3 runs 14 residues. V shed 5 bases and J shed 5 bases, with 15 bases lying between them. This record belongs to a study of cytomegalovirus exposure and HLA in healthy donors. Study-wide findings and caveats: Previously analyzed data showed that most TCR beta V segments were productive at a frequency of about 90% or about 30%.

The PCR used 60 Vbeta and 13 Jbeta primers. The assay was immunoSEQ multiplex PCR, and TCRdb's table has in-frame clones only and misses some. The sample has around 140,000 clones, 66% seen once. At the time of sampling, donors were nominally healthy, though unrecorded immune exposures were likely. The TCR originated in a woman in her fifties or sixties in good health and CMV-seronegative. This chain connects TRBV11-3 to TRBJ1-1; D unresolved. Input material: PBMCs. The CDR3: CASSAGSGETEAFF. DNA of the CDR3: TGTGCCAGCAGCGCGGGATCCGGGGAAACTGAAGCTTTCTTT.